The rows below give T cell receptor beta chains drawn from one sample of a study of cytomegalovirus exposure and HLA in healthy donors. Assay used: immunoSEQ multiplex PCR; TCRdb lists only in-frame clones, some missing. The sample has about 140,000 clones, about 74% seen once; the top ten hold around 1.9%. Sequencing input: PBMCs. Receptors were obtained from a woman in her 40s in good health and CMV-seronegative. The CDR3 runs from the conserved cysteine through the conserved F or W. The D gene is left open where the match is weak. A clone size is listed for some rows: how often the clone was seen (once, few, many), or a class if it is expanded.

NA | TRBJ1-2 | TRBD1 | TRBV7-9 | TGTTCCAGCAGCATAGACAGGGCTAACTATGGCTACACCTTC | CSSSIDRANYGYTF
NA | TRBJ2-1 | NA | TRBV11-3 | TGTGCCAGCAGCTTTATCGCGAGAAGTGAGCAGTTCTTC | CASSFIARSEQFF
NA | TRBJ1-1 | NA | TRBV2 | TGTGCCAGCAGTTCTCAACAGAACACTGAAGCTTTCTTT | CASSSQQNTEAFF
NA | TRBJ2-1 | NA | TRBV6-1 | TGTGCCAGCAGTGAAGGGACAAACCCATACAATGAGCAGTTCTTC | CASSEGTNPYNEQFF
NA | TRBJ2-7 | NA | TRBV18 | TGTGCCAGCTCACAACTAACCCACGAGCAGTACTTC | CASSQLTHEQYF
NA | TRBJ2-7 | NA | TRBV5-1 | TGCGCCAGCAGCTCTCAAAACCCTGGACTGAACTACGAGCAGTACTTC | CASSSQNPGLNYEQYF
NA | TRBJ1-5 | NA | TRBV2 | TGTGCCAGCAGTGTTGGGGTTGCAGGGAATCAGCCCCAGCATTTT | CASSVGVAGNQPQHF
NA | TRBJ2-3 | NA | TRBV28 | TGTGCCAGCAGAGGGGGGGTTTGGACAGATACGCAGTATTTT | CASRGGVWTDTQYF
NA | TRBJ2-2 | TRBD2 | TRBV13 | TGTGCCAGCAGCTCCCGTTGGGTGTCAGCGGGAAACACCGGGGAGCTGTTTTTT | CASSSRWVSAGNTGELFF
NA | TRBJ2-7 | NA | TRBV28 | TGTGCCAGCAGTTCCCCCGGAGCGGTTATACCCTACGAGCAGTACTTC | CASSSPGAVIPYEQYF
few | TRBJ1-5 | NA | TRBV6-4 | TGTGCCAGCGCCCCTGGTCCTGAACACAATCAGCCCCAGCATTTT | CASAPGPEHNQPQHF
few | TRBJ1-2 | NA | TRBV11-2 | TGTGCCAGCAGCTTAGGGGGGAGGAGAGATGGCTACACCTTC | CASSLGGRRDGYTF
NA | TRBJ2-5 | TRBD1 | TRBV5-1 | TGCGCCAGCCGCTGGGAACAGGGGGAGCAGTACTTC | CASRWEQGEQYF
NA | TRBJ1-4 | NA | TRBV1 | TGCACCAGCAGCCAAGAAGTAAGGTTGACAGTGCCTTCCGAAAAACTGTTTTTT | CTSSQEVRLTVPSEKLFF
NA | TRBJ1-1 | TRBD1 | TRBV7-8 | TGTGCCAGCAGCTTAGCATTTGGGGGACAGGGACAGAACACTGAAGCTTTCTTT | CASSLAFGGQGQNTEAFF
NA | TRBJ2-2 | NA | TRBV5-4 | TGTGCCAGCAGCCGGGGTAGCGGTGTGAACACCGGGGAGCTGTTTTTT | CASSRGSGVNTGELFF
NA | TRBJ1-6 | TRBD1 | TRBV10-1 | TGCGCCACTCGCCGGGACAGGGGTGATTCACCCCTCCACTTT | CATRRDRGDSPLHF
NA | TRBJ2-5 | NA | TRBV5-4 | TGTGCCAGCAGCTCCTCGGGGAGTACGGAGACCCAGTACTTC | CASSSSGSTETQYF
NA | TRBJ1-4 | NA | TRBV5-1 | TGCGCCAGCAGTGAAGGCTCGGGATCCGAGACCGGACTGTTTTTT | CASSEGSGSETGLFF
NA | TRBJ1-2 | NA | TRBV5-1 | TGCGCCAGCAGCTTGCTACTCGACATGAACTATGGCTACACCTTC | CASSLLLDMNYGYTF
NA | TRBJ2-7 | NA | TRBV28 | TGTGCCAGCAGCATGTCCGGGACATCTTACGAGCAGTACTTC | CASSMSGTSYEQYF
NA | TRBJ2-1 | NA | TRBV4-1 | TGCGCCAGCAGCCAAGATGAGGCGCTCAATGAGCAGTTCTTC | CASSQDEALNEQFF
NA | TRBJ2-5 | NA | TRBV19 | TGTGCCAGTAGTATGAGCCGGGAGACCCAGTACTTC | CASSMSRETQYF
NA | TRBJ1-1 | TRBD1 | TRBV6-1 | TGTGCCAGCAGTGTACCGACAGGGGAAAAAACTGAAGCTTTCTTT | CASSVPTGEKTEAFF
NA | TRBJ2-3 | TRBD1 | TRBV5-1 | TGCGCCAGCAGCTTGGGCGGATACACAGGGGGAGATACGCAGTATTTT | CASSLGGYTGGDTQYF